A selection of T cell receptor beta chains follows, all from one sample in a study of blood T cell repertoires in COVID-19. TCRdb keeps only in-frame clones here, not all; method: immunoSEQ multiplex PCR. The sample has 150,000 to 200,000 clones, almost 90% seen once. What was sequenced was peripheral blood. All receptors derive from a man aged 50-59 years with acute or convalescent COVID-19. Both conserved end residues are part of each CDR3. D genes are given only for firm matches. Size tells how often a clone was seen (once, few, many) or the class of an expanded clone, and some rows leave it out.

clone size	J gene	CDR3 length	D gene	V gene	CDR3 protein	CDR3 DNA
NA	TRBJ1-4	17	NA	TRBV30	CAWSVLPHTGLNEKLFF	TGTGCCTGGAGTGTCCTCCCCCACACAGGGTTGAATGAAAAACTGTTTTTT
NA	TRBJ2-1	16	TRBD2	TRBV5-1	CASSLEGLAIRNEQFF	TGCGCCAGCAGCTTGGAGGGACTAGCGATTCGCAATGAGCAGTTCTTC
NA	TRBJ2-2	16	NA	TRBV7-9	CASSLGPGANTGELFF	TGTGCCAGCAGCTTAGGGCCGGGAGCGAACACCGGGGAGCTGTTTTTT
few	TRBJ1-1	15	TRBD1	TRBV7-9	CASSSPRTGGTEAFF	TGTGCCAGCAGCTCCCCCAGGACAGGGGGCACTGAAGCTTTCTTT
NA	TRBJ1-1	13	NA	TRBV7-3	CASSPQGNTEAFF	TGTGCCAGCAGCCCGCAGGGAAACACTGAAGCTTTCTTT
NA	TRBJ2-6	19	TRBD1	TRBV27	CASSLLGQALSLGANVLTF	TGTGCCAGCAGTTTATTGGGACAGGCCCTTTCTCTTGGGGCCAACGTCCTGACTTTC
NA	TRBJ1-4	15	NA	TRBV2	CASSAPQGSNEKLFF	TGTGCCAGCAGTGCCCCACAGGGCTCTAATGAAAAACTGTTTTTT
NA	TRBJ2-2	17	NA	TRBV4-1	CASSPRTGRGDTGELFF	TGCGCCAGCAGCCCGCGGACAGGGAGGGGCGATACCGGGGAGCTGTTTTTT
NA	TRBJ2-1	16	TRBD2	TRBV7-3	CASSAELAGGRNEQFF	TGTGCCAGCAGCGCCGAACTAGCGGGAGGACGGAATGAGCAGTTCTTC
NA	TRBJ2-3	17	TRBD2	TRBV18	CASSPLKRGGIPNTQYF	TGTGCCAGCTCACCCTTGAAGCGGGGGGGCATTCCCAATACGCAGTATTTT
NA	TRBJ2-2	17	NA	TRBV6-1	CASSEAVTVLRSRELFF	TGTGCCAGCAGTGAAGCGGTGACGGTGCTGAGGTCGCGGGAGCTGTTTTTT
NA	TRBJ2-2	14	NA	TRBV19	CASRTTRTTGELFF	TGTGCCAGCAGAACGACACGTACCACCGGGGAGCTGTTTTTT
few	TRBJ1-3	14	TRBD1	TRBV29-1	CSVSGTGSGNTIYF	TGCAGCGTTTCCGGGACAGGTTCTGGAAACACCATATATTTT
NA	TRBJ2-1	15	NA	TRBV7-2	CASSSGGLQINEQFF	TGTGCCAGCAGCTCCGGGGGACTCCAAATCAATGAGCAGTTCTTC
NA	TRBJ2-2	14	NA	TRBV11-2	CASSLTLDTGELFF	TGTGCCAGCAGCTTAACGTTAGACACCGGGGAGCTGTTTTTT
NA	TRBJ1-3	16	NA	TRBV3-1/TRBV3-2	CASSQGGTGPGNTIYF	TGTGCCAGCAGCCAAGGGGGAACAGGGCCAGGAAACACCATATATTTT
NA	TRBJ1-5	14	NA	TRBV4-1	CASSQDGTDQPQHF	TGCGCCAGCAGCCAAGACGGCACAGATCAGCCCCAGCATTTT
NA	TRBJ2-7	12	NA	TRBV28	CASSLPGYEQYF	TGTGCCAGCAGTTTACCGGGTTACGAGCAGTACTTC